The T cell receptor (beta chain) under discussion was sequenced for a study of response to subunit inactivated influenza vaccine. Study-level findings and limits: Seasonal influenza vaccination, on each occasion, was suggested by the authors to recruit few new T cells.

After removal of 5 bases from V and 4 bases from J, the junction contained 11 bases not matched to a gene. The CDR3 covers 15 residues. CDR1 SGHVS and CDR2 FQNEAQ come from the germline V gene. TCRdb used MiXCR to reprocess the RT-PCR reads, holding one entry per CDR3 protein. The table records over 750,000 distinct CDR3 sequences, approximately 22% of them present only once. Regarding this clonotype: Its antigen is as yet unknown.

The chain couples TRBV7-8 to TRBJ2-7; 7 bases align to TRBD1. This TCR came from a man aged 50-59 years who received an inactivated influenza vaccine. Sequencing used PBMCs from blood, obtained 5 to 6 days after vaccination. The DNA of the CDR3 is TGTGCCAGCAGCCCCCCCGGACAGGAACTTTACGAGCAGTACTTC. It encodes CASSPPGQELYEQYF.